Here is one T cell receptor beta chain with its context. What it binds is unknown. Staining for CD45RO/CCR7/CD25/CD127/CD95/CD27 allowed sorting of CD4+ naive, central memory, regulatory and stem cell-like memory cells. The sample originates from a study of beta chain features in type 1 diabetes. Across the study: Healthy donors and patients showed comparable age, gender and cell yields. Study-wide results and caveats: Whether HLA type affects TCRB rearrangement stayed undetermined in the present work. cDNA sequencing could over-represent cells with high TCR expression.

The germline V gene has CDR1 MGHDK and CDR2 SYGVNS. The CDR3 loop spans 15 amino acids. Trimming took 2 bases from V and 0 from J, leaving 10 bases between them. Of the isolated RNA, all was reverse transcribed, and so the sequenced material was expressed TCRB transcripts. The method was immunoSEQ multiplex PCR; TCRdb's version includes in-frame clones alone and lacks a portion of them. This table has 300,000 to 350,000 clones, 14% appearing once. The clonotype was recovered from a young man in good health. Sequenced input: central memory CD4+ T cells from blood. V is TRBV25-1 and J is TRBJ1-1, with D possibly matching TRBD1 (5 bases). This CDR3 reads CASSEMKGMNTEAFF. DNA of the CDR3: TGTGCCAGCAGTGAAATGAAGGGGATGAACACTGAAGCTTTCTTT.